The next 13 T cell receptor beta chains were all read from a single sample in a study of T cells after yellow fever vaccination. TCRdb reanalysed the 5' RACE reads using MiXCR and keeps one entry per CDR3 protein. This sample yields 200,000 to 300,000 distinct CDR3 sequences, of which 3.6% are seen a single time; roughly a fifth belongs to the top ten. Sequenced here: PBMCs, sampled 15 days after the yellow fever booster vaccination. These receptors were taken from a man aged 18 to 30 who received the YFV17D yellow fever vaccine.

This clonotype occurred many times. The rearrangement joins TRBV20-1 to TRBJ1-1; 8 nucleotides line up with TRBD1. This CDR3 has 15 amino acids. CDR1 and CDR2 from the germline V gene are DFQATT and SNEGSKA (reference sequence). V dropped 0 bases and J dropped 4; count of bases not matched to a gene: 7. CDR3 in DNA: TGCAGTGCTAGAGACAGGGGGCGATTTGGCACTGAAGCTTTCTTT. Protein: CSARDRGRFGTEAFF.

This clonotype was picked up many times. The chain recombines TRBV5-1 with TRBJ1-4; D possibly corresponds to TRBD1 (5 bases). V dropped 4 bases and J dropped 3 bases, with 25 bases sitting between them. Germline loops: CDR1 SGHRS, CDR2 YFSETQ. The CDR3 is made up of 19 amino acids. In DNA form, the CDR3 reads TGCGCCAGCAGCCCAAACCCCCGGGACGGCGTCGTGGCTAATGAAAAACTGTTTTTT. Protein product: CASSPNPRDGVVANEKLFF. The variable domain in full, with the rest retrieved from reference TRBV5-1 and TRBJ1-4, is KAGVTQTPRYLIKTRGQQVTLSCSPISGHRSVSWYQQTPGQGLQFLFEYFSETQRNKGNFPGRFSGRQFSNSRSEMNVSTLELGDSALYLCASSPNPRDGVVANEKLFFGSGTQLSVL.

In its sample, this clonotype was seen many times. The chain joins TRBV5-4 to TRBJ1-4; the match to TRBD1 covers 9 bases. Germline V gene data show CDR1 as SGHNT and CDR2 as YYREEE (reference sequence). The CDR3 loop spans 15 amino acids. V was pared by 2 bases and J by 7 bases, with 6 bases of the junction left unmatched. CDR3 region: CASSLTGGGVEKLFF. The CDR3 DNA reads as TGTGCCAGCAGCTTAACAGGGGGCGGTGTTGAAAAACTGTTTTTT.

This clonotype came up many times. The CDR3 protein is CASSSGAIYGYTF. In DNA, the CDR3 is TGTGCCAGCAGTTCGGGGGCCATCTATGGCTACACCTTC. The chain couples TRBV6-2 or TRBV6-3 to TRBJ1-2, with a possible D match to TRBD1 (6 bases). The V gene lost 4 bases and the J gene lost 4 bases, with 10 bases spanning the gap. Germline V CDR1 and CDR2: MNHEY, SVGEGT. This CDR3 region has 13 residues.

At least ten counts were recorded for this clonotype. The chain recombines TRBV7-7 with TRBJ2-5, with 10 nucleotides matching TRBD2. This CDR3 contains 17 residues. Germline V gene sequence: CDR1 SSHAT, CDR2 FNYEAQ (reference sequence). With V trimmed by 3 bases and J by 3 bases, 10 bases remained unmatched. The CDR3 bases are TGTGCCAGCAGCTTGTCTCCTAGCGGGGGATATGAAGAGACCCAGTACTTC. This translates into CASSLSPSGGYEETQYF. Full variable domain (missing parts from reference TRBV7-7 and TRBJ2-5): GAGVSQSPRYKVTKRGQDVTLRCDPISSHATLYWYQQALGQGPEFLTYFNYEAQPDKSGLPSDRFSAERPEGSISTLTIQRTEQRDSAMYRCASSLSPSGGYEETQYFGPGTRLLVL.

This clonotype was seen many times. This rearrangement joins TRBV7-9 to TRBJ2-5; tentative D call: TRBD1 (7 bases). The CDR3 totals 16 residues. The ends were cut back, 5 bases at V and 5 bases at J, with 21 bases in the middle. CDR1 and CDR2 from the germline V gene are SEHNR and FQNEAQ (reference sequence). CDR3 in amino acids: CASSLYDRDFGETQYF. CDR3 nucleotides: TGTGCCAGCAGCCTCTACGACAGGGACTTCGGGGAGACCCAGTACTTC. Full variable domain (rest looked up from reference TRBV7-9 and TRBJ2-5): DTGVSQNPRHKITKRGQNVTFRCDPISEHNRLYWYRQTLGQGPEFLTYFQNEAQLEKSRLLSDRFSAERPKGSFSTLEIQRTEQGDSAMYLCASSLYDRDFGETQYFGPGTRLLVL.

This clonotype was observed at least ten times. V is TRBV14 and J is TRBJ2-5; weak D call: TRBD1 (6 bases). V was cut by 2 bases and J by 2 bases, with 12 bases left in between. Germline CDR1 and CDR2: SGHDN and FVKESK. This CDR3 has 15 residues. Written as DNA, the CDR3 is TGTGCCAGCAGCCAATTAACAGGGCGTCAAGAGACCCAGTACTTC. Translated, it gives CASSQLTGRQETQYF. The full variable domain, rest sourced from reference TRBV14 and TRBJ2-5, is EAGVTQFPSHSVIEKGQTVTLRCDPISGHDNLYWYRRVMGKEIKFLLHFVKESKQDESGMPNNRFLAERTGGTYSTLKVQPAELEDSGVYFCASSQLTGRQETQYFGPGTRLLVL.

This clonotype was seen ten or more times. V gene TRBV9 combines with J gene TRBJ2-5; perhaps TRBD2 as D (5 bases). Germline V gives CDR1 SGDLS, CDR2 YYNGEE. The CDR3 has 13 amino acids. The ends were cut back, 0 bases at V and 3 bases at J, with 6 bases in the middle. The CDR3 here is CASSVGGEETQYF. CDR3 in DNA: TGTGCCAGCAGCGTAGGGGGAGAAGAGACCCAGTACTTC. Filled out from reference TRBV9 and TRBJ2-5, the complete variable domain reads DSGVTQTPKHLITATGQRVTLRCSPRSGDLSVYWYQQSLDQGLQFLIQYYNGEERAKGNILERFSAQQFPDLHSELNLSSLELGDSALYFCASSVGGEETQYFGPGTRLLVL.

This clonotype was counted many times. The chain recombines TRBV29-1 with TRBJ2-5; D not certain. This CDR3 has 13 residues. The germline gives CDR1 SQVTM, CDR2 ANQGSEA. V lost 2 bases and J 5 bases, leaving 12 bases between the germline ends. Here the CDR3 DNA reads TGCAGCGTTGAAAGGTCTAGTACGGAGACCCAGTACTTC. Its translation is CSVERSSTETQYF.

This clonotype was found many times. The chain combines TRBV6-1 with TRBJ2-7; D might be TRBD1 (7 bases). This CDR3 region has 12 residues. CDR1 and CDR2 from the germline V gene are MNHNS and SASEGT. V was cut by 4 bases and J by 7 bases, with 11 bases left in between. CDR3 sequence reads: CASSAQGREQYF. CDR3 in DNA: TGTGCCAGCAGTGCACAGGGGAGGGAGCAGTACTTC.

This clonotype appeared many times. The genes are TRBV7-2 and TRBJ2-3; 7 positions match TRBD2. Looked up from germline, CDR1 is SGHTA and CDR2 is FQGNSA. The CDR3 runs to 15 residues. Trimming cost V 5 bases and J 1 base; bases outside gene matches: 6. DNA for the CDR3: TGTGCCAGCAGCCTGGCCAGCGGGGGCACAGATACGCAGTATTTT. Residues: CASSLASGGTDTQYF.

This clonotype has at least ten counts. This sequence joins TRBV20-1 and TRBJ1-5; 7 nucleotides align to TRBD1. The CDR3 covers 15 residues. J lost 4 bases, V lost 6 bases, and 12 bases had no gene match. Germline values: CDR1 DFQATT, CDR2 SNEGSKA (reference sequence). The CDR3 nucleotides read TGCAGTGCACCGGACAGGAACCGGCCGAATCAGCCCCAGCATTTT. It yields the protein CSAPDRNRPNQPQHF.

This clonotype was detected ten times or more. The chain couples TRBV20-1 to TRBJ1-4; no definite D call. Germline V gene data show CDR1 as DFQATT and CDR2 as SNEGSKA (reference sequence). V shed 3 bases and J shed 3 bases, with 14 bases lying between them. This CDR3 contains 15 residues. The CDR3 region has the DNA TGCAGTGCTAGGGACGGGCTGGTACCTAATGAAAAACTGTTTTTT. It codes for CSARDGLVPNEKLFF.